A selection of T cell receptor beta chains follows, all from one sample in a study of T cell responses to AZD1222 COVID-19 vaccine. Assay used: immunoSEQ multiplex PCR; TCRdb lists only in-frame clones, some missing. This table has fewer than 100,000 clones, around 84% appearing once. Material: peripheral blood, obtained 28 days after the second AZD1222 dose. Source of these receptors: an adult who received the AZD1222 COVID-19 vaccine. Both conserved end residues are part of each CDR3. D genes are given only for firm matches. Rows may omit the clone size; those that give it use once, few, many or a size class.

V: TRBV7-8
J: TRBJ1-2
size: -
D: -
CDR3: CASSSGVLLPNYGYTF
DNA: TGTGCCAGCAGCTCCGGGGTACTGCTACCTAACTATGGCTACACCTTC

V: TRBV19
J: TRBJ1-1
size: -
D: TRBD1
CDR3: CASSPGQGASEAFF
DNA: TGTGCCAGTAGTCCGGGACAGGGGGCGTCTGAAGCTTTCTTT

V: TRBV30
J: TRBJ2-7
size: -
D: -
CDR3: CAWNSDGDSYYEQYF
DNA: TGTGCCTGGAACTCGGACGGGGACTCCTACTACGAGCAGTACTTC

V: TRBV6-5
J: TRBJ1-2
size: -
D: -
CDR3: CASSSTANYGYTF
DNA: TGTGCCAGCAGTTCTACAGCGAACTATGGCTACACCTTC

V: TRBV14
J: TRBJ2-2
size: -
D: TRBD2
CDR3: CASSSAGSTGELFF
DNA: TGTGCCAGCAGCTCAGCGGGGTCGACCGGGGAGCTGTTTTTT

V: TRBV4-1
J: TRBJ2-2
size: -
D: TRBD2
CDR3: CASSQGLAGTNTGELFF
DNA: TGCGCCAGCAGCCAGGGACTAGCGGGGACGAACACCGGGGAGCTGTTTTTT

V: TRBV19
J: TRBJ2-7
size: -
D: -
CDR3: CASSNLRGSYEQYF
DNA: TGTGCCAGTAGTAACCTCCGGGGGTCCTACGAGCAGTACTTC

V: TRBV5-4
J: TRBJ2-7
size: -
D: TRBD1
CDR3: CASSLPGGYEQYF
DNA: TGTGCCAGCAGCTTGCCAGGGGGCTACGAGCAGTACTTC

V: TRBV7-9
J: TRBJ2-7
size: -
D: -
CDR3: CASTLGSGPPLKQYF
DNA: TGTGCCAGCACCCTGGGGTCGGGACCACCCTTGAAGCAGTACTTC

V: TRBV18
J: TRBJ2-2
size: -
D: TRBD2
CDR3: CASSPPKLAGVGGELFF
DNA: TGTGCCAGCTCACCACCGAAACTAGCGGGAGTAGGAGGGGAGCTGTTTTTT

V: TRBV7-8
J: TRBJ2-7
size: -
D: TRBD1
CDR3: CASSLTGKFGEQYF
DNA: TGTGCCAGCAGCTTGACAGGGAAATTCGGCGAGCAGTACTTC

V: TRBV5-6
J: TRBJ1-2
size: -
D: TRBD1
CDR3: CASSFPGTGGMDYGYTF
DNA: TGTGCCAGCAGCTTCCCCGGGACAGGGGGAATGGACTATGGCTACACCTTC

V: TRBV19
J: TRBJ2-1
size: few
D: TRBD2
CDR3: CASRPAGDEQFF
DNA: TGTGCCAGTAGGCCAGCGGGGGATGAGCAGTTCTTC

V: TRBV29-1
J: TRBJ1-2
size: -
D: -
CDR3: CSVAVRDGYTF
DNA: TGCAGCGTGGCGGTCAGGGATGGCTACACCTTC

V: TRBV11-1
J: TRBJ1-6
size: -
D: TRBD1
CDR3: CASSLARGRNDSPLHF
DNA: TGTGCCAGCAGCTTAGCCAGGGGGCGAAATGATTCACCCCTCCACTTT

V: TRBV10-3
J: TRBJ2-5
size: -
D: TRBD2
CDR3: CAIRLAGGETQYF
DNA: TGTGCCATCAGACTAGCGGGGGGAGAGACCCAGTACTTC

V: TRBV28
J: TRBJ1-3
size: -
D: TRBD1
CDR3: CASSLGTGKELLGVAGNTIYF
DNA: TGTGCCAGCAGCCTAGGGACAGGGAAGGAGTTGTTGGGAGTGGCTGGAAACACCATATATTTT

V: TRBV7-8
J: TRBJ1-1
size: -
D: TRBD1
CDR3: CASSRMGQGMNTEAFF
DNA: TGTGCCAGCAGCCGGATGGGACAGGGGATGAACACTGAAGCTTTCTTT

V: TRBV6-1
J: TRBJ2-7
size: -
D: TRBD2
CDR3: CASSEELNPLARYEQYF
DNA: TGTGCCAGCAGTGAGGAGCTCAATCCACTAGCGCGGTACGAGCAGTACTTC

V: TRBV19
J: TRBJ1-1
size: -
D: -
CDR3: CASSLWTVNTEAFF
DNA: TGTGCCAGTAGTTTATGGACGGTGAACACTGAAGCTTTCTTT

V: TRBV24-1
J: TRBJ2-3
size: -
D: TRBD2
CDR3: CATSDPGLAGPDTQYF
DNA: TGTGCCACCAGTGACCCAGGACTAGCGGGTCCAGATACGCAGTATTTT

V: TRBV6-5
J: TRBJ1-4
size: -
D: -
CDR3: CASSDGGANEKLFF
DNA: TGTGCCAGCAGCGACGGTGGGGCTAATGAAAAACTGTTTTTT

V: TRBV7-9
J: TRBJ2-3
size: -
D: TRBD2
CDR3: CASSPESREGLDTQYF
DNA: TGTGCCAGCAGCCCCGAGTCGCGGGAGGGCCTCGATACGCAGTATTTT

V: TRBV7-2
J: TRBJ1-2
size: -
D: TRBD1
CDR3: CASSHRDRVYYGYTF
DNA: TGTGCCAGCAGCCATCGGGACAGGGTTTACTATGGCTACACCTTC

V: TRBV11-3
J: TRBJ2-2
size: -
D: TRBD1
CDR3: CASSSRDRITGELFF
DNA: TGTGCCAGCAGCTCGAGGGACAGAATAACCGGGGAGCTGTTTTTT

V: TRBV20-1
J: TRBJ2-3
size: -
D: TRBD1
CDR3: CSASKNRGETDTQYF
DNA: TGCAGTGCTAGTAAAAACAGGGGGGAGACAGATACGCAGTATTTT